This TCR beta chain came from a study of T cell clonality in common variable immunodeficiency. This clone was seen at least ten times. The read terminates 3 residues before the CDR3 end, so the remaining end is supplied by the germline J gene. Germline CDR1 is MNHNS and CDR2 is SASEGT. CDR3 size: 14 residues. V shed 4 bases, J shed 2 bases, and the junction held 2 bases outside the gene matches. Equal genomic DNA amounts from CVID and control samples were sequenced. Profiled with immunoSEQ multiplex PCR; TCRdb holds only in-frame clones, not every one. This repertoire holds some 50,000 clones, and none appear only once. Caucasian heritage predominated among both patients and controls.

This clonotype was sampled from a person aged 18 to 70 in good health. Sequenced material: peripheral blood mononuclear cells. V usage is TRBV6-1 and J usage is TRBJ2-7; 10 bases match TRBD1. The CDR3: CASSATGGPYEQYF. The sequenced part of the CDR3 DNA is TGTGCCAGCAGTGCGACAGGGGGCCCCTACGAG.